The T cell receptor beta chain under discussion was sequenced for a study of T cell responses to AZD1222 COVID-19 vaccine. This clone was observed a single time. The antigen remains unidentified. Notes on the study in general: Across spike, vaccine-associated CD4 TCRs were found, dominant at 160-218 and 743-854. Seropositive at baseline were only five or six AZD1222 recipients. Donors were mostly white British, more females; clonal diversity possibly underestimated. Close to half of spike-specific TCRs reportedly recognize unmutated variant regions.

The data were produced by immunoSEQ multiplex PCR, yet TCRdb's version contains in-frame clones alone and is incomplete. Of about 180,000 clones in the sample, 90% to 95% were seen once. The CDR3 runs to 15 residues. Trimming stripped 7 bases from V and 0 bases from J, with 12 bases between. Looked up from germline, CDR1 is SNHLY and CDR2 is FYNNEI. Sequencing used peripheral blood, obtained 28 days after the second dose of the MenACWY control vaccine. The chain combines TRBV2 with TRBJ1-4, with no clear D. This TCR came from an adult who received the MenACWY meningococcal vaccine as a control. In DNA, the CDR3 is TGTGCCAGCAACCCCTTTTCTGCAACTAATGAAAAACTGTTTTTT. The encoded protein is CASNPFSATNEKLFF.